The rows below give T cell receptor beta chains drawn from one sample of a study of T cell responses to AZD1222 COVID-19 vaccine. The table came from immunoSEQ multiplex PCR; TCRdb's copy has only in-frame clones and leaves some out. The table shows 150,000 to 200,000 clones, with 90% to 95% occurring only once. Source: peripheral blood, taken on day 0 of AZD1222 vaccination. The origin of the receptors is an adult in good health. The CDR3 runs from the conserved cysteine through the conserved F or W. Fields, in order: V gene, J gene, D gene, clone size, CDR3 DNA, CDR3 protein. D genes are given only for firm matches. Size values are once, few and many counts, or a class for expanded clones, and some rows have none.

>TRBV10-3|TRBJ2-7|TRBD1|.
TGTGCCACCGGGGACAGGGGGGATGGCGAGCAGTACTTC
CATGDRGDGEQYF
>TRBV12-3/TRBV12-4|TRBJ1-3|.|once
TGTGCCAGCAGATTCTCGGTGGGAAACACCATATATTTT
CASRFSVGNTIYF
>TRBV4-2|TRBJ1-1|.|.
TGTGCCAGCAGCCAAGGGCCAGGGAACACTGAAGCTTTCTTT
CASSQGPGNTEAFF
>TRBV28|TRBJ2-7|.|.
TGTGCCAGCGGCACCGGGACGGAGGGCCGGTACGAGCAGTACTTC
CASGTGTEGRYEQYF
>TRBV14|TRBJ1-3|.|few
TGTGCCAGCAGCCAAGAGGGGTACTCTGGAAACACCATATATTTT
CASSQEGYSGNTIYF
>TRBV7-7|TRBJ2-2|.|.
TGTGCTAGCAGCTTAGTTTCCTCCGGGGAGCTGTTTTTT
CASSLVSSGELFF
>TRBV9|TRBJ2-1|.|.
TGTGCCAGCAGCGTAGCTGAGCCAGGGAACGGTGAGCAGTTCTTC
CASSVAEPGNGEQFF
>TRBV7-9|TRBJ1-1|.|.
TGTGCCAGCAGCTTAGCGGGGTCTGAAGCTTTCTTT
CASSLAGSEAFF
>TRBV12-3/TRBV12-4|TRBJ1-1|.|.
TGTGCCAGCAGCCCCGGCCGTGGGACTGAAGCTTTCTTT
CASSPGRGTEAFF
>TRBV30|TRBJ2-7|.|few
TGTGCCTGGAGTGTACTGAACGAGCAGTACTTC
CAWSVLNEQYF
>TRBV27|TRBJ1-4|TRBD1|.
TGTGCCAGCAGCCCGACAGGGATTCGTGAAAAACTGTTTTTT
CASSPTGIREKLFF
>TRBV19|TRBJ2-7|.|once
TGTGCCAGTAGCGACTGGAACGAGCAGTACTTC
CASSDWNEQYF
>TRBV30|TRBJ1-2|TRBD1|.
TGTGCCTGCCAGGGGGCGGTTGACTATGGCTACACCTTC
CACQGAVDYGYTF
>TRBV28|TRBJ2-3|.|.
TGTGCCAGCAGTTTGGGGGAGGATACGCAGTATTTT
CASSLGEDTQYF
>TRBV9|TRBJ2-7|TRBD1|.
TGTGCCAGCAGCGAGGGACAGGGGACCGAGCAGTACTTC
CASSEGQGTEQYF
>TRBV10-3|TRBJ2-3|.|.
TGTGCCATCAGTCCGGAGGGCCCCACAGATACGCAGTATTTT
CAISPEGPTDTQYF
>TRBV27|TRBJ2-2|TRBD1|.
TGTGCCAGCAGTGGACAGGGGACCGGGGAGCTGTTTTTT
CASSGQGTGELFF
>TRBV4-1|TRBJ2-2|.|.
TGCGCCAGCAGCCAGGGGATAGCGGCCGGGGAGCTGTTTTTT
CASSQGIAAGELFF
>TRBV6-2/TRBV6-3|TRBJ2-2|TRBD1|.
TGTGCCAGCAGTTACCTGGGCCGGGACAGAGCGAACACCGGGGAGCTGTTTTTT
CASSYLGRDRANTGELFF
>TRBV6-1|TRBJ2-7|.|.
TGTGCCAGCAGTGAAGGCCTCCAGGGGCTCCTCTACGAGCAGTACTTC
CASSEGLQGLLYEQYF
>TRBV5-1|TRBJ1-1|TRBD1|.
TGCGCCAGCAGCCCCGGGACAGGCTCAAGTTTACCAGCTTTCTTT
CASSPGTGSSLPAFF
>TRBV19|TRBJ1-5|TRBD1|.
TGTGCCAGTAGTATAGATCTATGGCAGGGGGCGAGCCGAAACCAGCAGCATTTT
CASSIDLWQGASRNQQHF
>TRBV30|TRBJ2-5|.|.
TGTGCCTGGAGGTCGGAGGGGGCGAAAGAGACCCAGTACTTC
CAWRSEGAKETQYF
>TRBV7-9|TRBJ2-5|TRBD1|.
TGTGCCAGCAGCTGGACAGGGCCCGAGACCCAGTACTTC
CASSWTGPETQYF
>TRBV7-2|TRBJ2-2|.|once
TGTGCCAGCAGCTTAGGAGGGGCGAACACCGGGGAGCTGTTTTTT
CASSLGGANTGELFF
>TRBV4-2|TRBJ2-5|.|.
TGTGCCAGCAGCCAAGAGGGATCGGGAGAAGAGACCCAGTACTTC
CASSQEGSGEETQYF
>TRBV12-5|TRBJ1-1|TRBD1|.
TGTGCTAGTGGGTTACAGGGGGCGCGGGGTGAAGCTTTCTTT
CASGLQGARGEAFF
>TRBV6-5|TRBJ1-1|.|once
TGTGCCAGCAGTTACTCGACCGGGAGCACTGAAGCTTTCTTT
CASSYSTGSTEAFF
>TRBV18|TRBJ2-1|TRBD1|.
TGTGCCAGCTCACCTACCCCCCCTACAGGGGTCAATGAGCAGTTCTTC
CASSPTPPTGVNEQFF
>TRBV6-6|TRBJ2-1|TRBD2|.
TGTGCCAGCAGCGGACTAGCGGACAGCCTAAATGAGCAGTTCTTC
CASSGLADSLNEQFF
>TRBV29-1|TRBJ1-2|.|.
TGCAGCGTTGAGGTTGGGGATAGCTATGGCTACACCTTC
CSVEVGDSYGYTF
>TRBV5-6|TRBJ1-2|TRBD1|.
TGTGCCAGCAGACCCAGACAGGGGGAAAACTATGGCTACACCTTC
CASRPRQGENYGYTF
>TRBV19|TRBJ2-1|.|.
TGTGCCAGTAGTATGGGAGCGCCGCCGTTCAATGAGCAGTTCTTC
CASSMGAPPFNEQFF
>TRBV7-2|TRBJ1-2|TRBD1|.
TGTGCCAGCAGCTTAGCGCTGGGACAGGGCTATGGCTACACCTTC
CASSLALGQGYGYTF
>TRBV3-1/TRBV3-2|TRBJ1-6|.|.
TGTGCCAGCAGCCAAGATCTCGGCAGCCCAGGGTCACCCCTCCACTTT
CASSQDLGSPGSPLHF
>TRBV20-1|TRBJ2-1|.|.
TGCAGTGCTAGTTCCGGAGCCGTTAGGGACAATGAGCAGTTCTTC
CSASSGAVRDNEQFF
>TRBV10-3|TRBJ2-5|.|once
TGTGCCATCAGTGATGCCACCCGACAAGAGACCCAGTACTTC
CAISDATRQETQYF
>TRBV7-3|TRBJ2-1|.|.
TGTGCCAGCAGCCGCCGGACTGTCTCCTACAATGAGCAGTTCTTC
CASSRRTVSYNEQFF
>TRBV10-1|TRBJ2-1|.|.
TGCGCCAGCAGTGGCAGGGCGGGTGAGCAGTTCTTC
CASSGRAGEQFF
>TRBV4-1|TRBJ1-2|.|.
TGCGCCAGCAGCCAAGAGGGGCCCCGGGTCTATGGCTACACCTTC
CASSQEGPRVYGYTF
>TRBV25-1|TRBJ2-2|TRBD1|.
TGTGCCAGCCTTACAGGGGGCGGAGGGCCCGGGGAGCTGTTTTTT
CASLTGGGGPGELFF
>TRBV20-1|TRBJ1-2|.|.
TGCAGTGCTAGTAAACAATTCGAGTATGGCTACACCTTC
CSASKQFEYGYTF
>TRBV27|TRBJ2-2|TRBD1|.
TGTGCCAGCGGGAACAGGGGATCGAACACCGGGGAGCTGTTTTTT
CASGNRGSNTGELFF
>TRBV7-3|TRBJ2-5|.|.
TGTGCCAGCAGCCCGGAGGGGCGTTCGGCCCAGTACTTC
CASSPEGRSAQYF
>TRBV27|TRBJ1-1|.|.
TGTGCCAGCAGTCCAACCAGAGGGAACACTGAAGCTTTCTTT
CASSPTRGNTEAFF